The 15 T cell receptor beta chains in this list originate from one sample, sequenced in a study of beta chain features in type 1 diabetes. The study, taken as a whole, reports: Moderately but significantly shorter TCRB CDR3s were found in Type 1 diabetes patients in all four CD4+ subsets.

Expressed TCRB transcripts were sequenced, since all the RNA that had been isolated was reverse transcribed. Sequenced by immunoSEQ multiplex PCR; TCRdb stores in-frame clones only, minus some. The data hold under 25,000 clones, with about 50% observed a single time. Their specific antigens are unknown. The sequenced sample was stem cell memory CD4+ T cells from blood. These TCRs come from a man younger than 35 with type 1 diabetes.

The V gene is TRBV6-6, the J gene TRBJ2-1; 8 bases are shared with TRBD1. This CDR3 comprises 16 residues. Germline values: CDR1 MNHNY, CDR2 SVGAGI (reference sequence). V shed 2 bases, J shed 8 bases, and the junction held 11 bases outside the gene matches. The chain's CDR3 is CASSYPDRAGNYEQFF. CDR3 bases: TGTGCCAGCAGTTACCCGGACAGGGCGGGGAACTATGAGCAGTTCTTC.

The J gene is TRBJ2-1, the V gene TRBV18; 11 nucleotides agree with TRBD1. The CDR3 contains 15 residues. The V gene end was trimmed by 3 bases and the J gene end by 6 bases; junction bases not matched to a gene: 4. Germline V gene sequence: CDR1 KGHSH, CDR2 LQKENI. CDR3 sequence: CASSPGTGGFNEQFF. The CDR3 region has the DNA TGTGCCAGCTCACCCGGGACAGGGGGATTCAATGAGCAGTTCTTC.

This clone was observed a single time. The rearrangement joins TRBV9 to TRBJ2-3, with 8 bases matching TRBD2. In germline, CDR1 is SGDLS, CDR2 YYNGEE. The CDR3 is 16 residues long. V trimming: 4 bases; J trimming: 8 bases; junction bases outside the gene matches: 15. The CDR3 reads CASSPRGGRSDGTQYF. CDR3 coding DNA: TGTGCCAGCAGCCCCCGGGGGGGGCGATCGGATGGTACGCAGTATTTT.

The chain joins TRBV10-2 to TRBJ2-5, with 11 positions matching TRBD1. The J call is in doubt because the DNA end fits TRBJ2-7 better. CDR1 WSHSY and CDR2 SAAADI come from the germline V gene. The CDR3 runs 16 residues. CDR3 sequence: CASSAIPGQGAYEQYF. CDR3 sequence (DNA): TGCGCCAGCAGTGCTATACCGGGACAGGGGGCCTACGAGCAGTACTTC.

This chain joins TRBV7-9 and TRBJ2-1, with 9 bases aligning to TRBD2. The CDR3 is 15 residues long. J was trimmed by 8 bases and V by 1 base; bases with no gene match: 6. Germline V lookup: CDR1 SEHNR, CDR2 FQNEAQ (reference sequence). Here the CDR3 DNA reads TGTGCCAGCAGCTTAGTAGCGGGGGCTGGAGATGAGCAGTTCTTC. Amino acids: CASSLVAGAGDEQFF.

The V and J genes are TRBV28 and TRBJ2-1, with 7 nucleotides matching TRBD1. Per germline, CDR1 MDHEN and CDR2 SYDVKM. Trimming at V came to 7 bases and at J to 7 bases, leaving 7 bases not matched to a gene. This CDR3 has 13 amino acids. CDR3 nucleotides: TGTGCCAGCAAAGGGGGCTTCTGGAATGAGCAGTTCTTC. It is translated as CASKGGFWNEQFF.

V and J are TRBV30 and TRBJ2-3, with 10 nucleotides matching TRBD2. V shed 8 bases, J shed 6 bases, and the junction held 5 bases outside the gene matches. Per germline, CDR1 GTSNPN and CDR2 SVGIG (reference sequence). This CDR3 is built from 12 residues. The CDR3 protein is CARTAGGDTQYF. CDR3 nucleotides: TGTGCCCGGACAGCGGGAGGGGATACGCAGTATTTT.

J is TRBJ2-3 and V is TRBV9; D gene ambiguous. The V gene's germline CDR1 is SGDLS and CDR2 YYNGEE. The CDR3 is made up of 15 amino acids. V shed 0 bases and J shed 2 bases, with 10 bases lying between them. CDR3 nucleotides: TGTGCCAGCAGCGTAGATGGAGATCACACAGATACGCAGTATTTT. Protein sequence: CASSVDGDHTDTQYF.

V usage is TRBV7-9 and J usage is TRBJ2-7; 7 nucleotides match TRBD1. The germline gives CDR1 SEHNR, CDR2 FQNEAQ (reference sequence). This CDR3 has 14 amino acids. Germline trimming cut 10 bases from V and 1 base from J; bases unmatched to any gene: 10. The CDR3 loop is CATSLRDSSYEQYF. CDR3 nucleotides: TGTGCCACCTCCCTCCGGGACAGTTCCTACGAGCAGTACTTC.

The table lists this clone with a few counts. The rearrangement joins TRBV4-3 to TRBJ2-1; 12 positions match TRBD2. Germline trimming cut 1 base from V and 9 bases from J; bases unmatched to any gene: 16. This CDR3 has 19 residues. Germline V gene data show CDR1 as LGHNA and CDR2 as YSLEER. CDR3 nucleotides: TGCGCCAGCAGCCAAGGTGGCCCCACCTCTAGCGGGGGGGCGGGTGAGCAGTTCTTC. Amino acids: CASSQGGPTSSGGAGEQFF.

V gene TRBV10-3 combines with J gene TRBJ2-5; 7 nucleotides agree with TRBD1. The J call may be incorrect, as the DNA end agrees better with TRBJ2-7. The CDR3 is made up of 14 amino acids. CDR1 is ENHRY, CDR2 SYGVKD, per germline. CDR3 loop: CATEDRRNSDEQYF. The CDR3 DNA follows: TGTGCCACCGAGGACAGGCGAAATTCGGACGAGCAGTACTTC.

This clone was counted only a few times. The chain couples TRBV11-2 to TRBJ2-3, with 11 bases identical to TRBD2. J lost 1 base, V lost 5 bases, and 8 bases had no gene match. The CDR3 consists of 17 residues. Germline V lookup: CDR1 SGHAT, CDR2 FQNNGV. Here the CDR3 DNA reads TGTGCCAGCAGCGCTCAACTAGCGGGGGCGGGCACAGATACGCAGTATTTT. Amino acids: CASSAQLAGAGTDTQYF.

This chain joins TRBV2 and TRBJ1-1; TRBD1 matches at 7 bases. This CDR3 contains 14 residues. V was pared by 7 bases and J by 3 bases, with 8 bases of the junction left unmatched. From germline, CDR1 is SNHLY and CDR2 FYNNEI. The CDR3 region is CASIIPQGYTEAFF. CDR3 nucleotides: TGTGCCAGCATTATTCCACAGGGGTACACTGAAGCTTTCTTT.

The V and J genes are TRBV6-6 and TRBJ2-5; TRBD1 is a possible D gene (5 bases). Between the trimmed V and J ends, which lost 0 bases and 3 bases, there was a span of 11 bases. CDR3 length: 15 amino acids. In germline, CDR1 is MNHNY, CDR2 SVGAGI (reference sequence). DNA for the CDR3: TGTGCCAGCAGTTACTCGAGGTCAGGGAAAGAGACCCAGTACTTC. It is translated as CASSYSRSGKETQYF.

V gene TRBV30 combines with J gene TRBJ2-7; TRBD1 is a possible D gene (5 bases). The V end was cut by 0 bases, the J end by 5 bases, with 8 bases between. Looked up from germline, CDR1 is GTSNPN and CDR2 is SVGIG (reference sequence). The CDR3 is 12 residues long. The CDR3 sequence is CAWSVVGHEQYF. CDR3 coding DNA: TGTGCCTGGAGTGTAGTGGGGCACGAGCAGTACTTC.